Below, 12 T cell receptor beta chains from the same sample are listed, as sequenced in a study of T cell clones after liver transplantation. Some clones are missing from TCRdb's copy, which holds only in-frame ones; the method was immunoSEQ multiplex PCR. The table shows tens of thousands of clones, with 80% to 95% occurring only once. This specimen consisted of CD8+ T cells from blood, obtained around 25 months after liver transplant. The receptors were sampled from a human patient who received a liver transplant. A share of the T cells may be of graft donor origin.

This chain connects TRBV27 to TRBJ1-1; D ambiguous. With 6 bases removed from V and 2 bases from J, the gap between germline ends came to 10 bases. Germline values: CDR1 MNHEY, CDR2 SMNVEV (reference sequence). The CDR3 is 13 amino acids. The CDR3 is CASSRLINTEAFF. CDR3 DNA sequence: TGTGCCAGCAGCAGATTAATCAACACTGAAGCTTTCTTT.

This clone was observed a single time. The chain uses TRBV9 and TRBJ1-2; 9 nucleotides agree with TRBD1. The CDR3 loop spans 16 amino acids. CDR1 is SGDLS, CDR2 YYNGEE, per germline. Losses at the gene ends were 0 bases for V and 4 bases for J; bases not matched to a gene: 7. The CDR3 loop reads CASSVEGTGMGYGYTF. In DNA form, the CDR3 reads TGTGCCAGCAGCGTAGAAGGGACAGGGATGGGCTATGGCTACACCTTC.

This sequence joins TRBV28 and TRBJ1-2, with D hard to call. V dropped 6 bases and J dropped 0 bases, with 17 bases sitting between them. The CDR3 extends over 16 amino acids. Germline V gene lookup returns CDR1 MDHEN and CDR2 SYDVKM. The CDR3 DNA sequence: TGTGCCAGCAGCCTTGGCAGGATCCTCTCTAACTATGGCTACACCTTC. Amino acid sequence: CASSLGRILSNYGYTF.

A single count supports this clone. The V call is TRBV9, the J call TRBJ2-1, with 11 bases lining up with TRBD2. The CDR3 covers 15 residues. Germline V gene data show CDR1 as SGDLS and CDR2 as YYNGEE. The V and J ends lost 2 bases and 8 bases, in that order; junction bases with no gene match: 6. Here the CDR3 DNA reads TGTGCCAGCAGCGTTGATAGCGGGAGGGCTGATGAGCAGTTCTTC. Translating it yields CASSVDSGRADEQFF.

The rearrangement joins TRBV28 to TRBJ2-1, with D hard to call. This CDR3 contains 15 residues. V was shortened by 3 bases and J by 0 bases, with 9 bases between the two germline ends. Germline V gives CDR1 MDHEN, CDR2 SYDVKM. Here the CDR3 DNA reads TGTGCCAGCAGTTTTCTTAGGAGCTCCTACAATGAGCAGTTCTTC. As protein: CASSFLRSSYNEQFF.

The V call is TRBV4-2, the J call TRBJ1-4; no definite D call. CDR1 is LGHNA and CDR2 is YNFKEQ in the germline V gene. The CDR3 has 13 amino acids. The V and J ends lost 0 bases and 8 bases respectively, with 7 bases between them. In DNA form, the CDR3 reads TGTGCCAGCAGCCAAGATGAATCCGAAAAACTGTTTTTT. This codes for CASSQDESEKLFF.

This chain joins TRBV27 and TRBJ1-3; the D is unclear. Trimming removed 0 bases from V and 0 bases from J, with 6 bases in between. The CDR3 is made up of 15 amino acids. Germline V CDR1 and CDR2: MNHEY, SMNVEV (reference sequence). The CDR3, as DNA: TGTGCCAGCAGTTTATCTGGGCTCTCTGGAAACACCATATATTTT. Translated, it gives CASSLSGLSGNTIYF.

J is TRBJ2-5 and V is TRBV27; TRBD2 aligns across 9 bases. The CDR3 extends over 14 amino acids. CDR1 is MNHEY, CDR2 SMNVEV, per germline (reference sequence). V gave up 4 bases and J gave up 3 bases; unmatched junction bases: 3. Here the CDR3 DNA reads TGTGCCAGCAGTTGGGGACTAGCAAAAGAGACCCAGTACTTC. Its translation is CASSWGLAKETQYF.

The V gene is TRBV19, the J gene TRBJ1-4, with a possible D match to TRBD1 (5 bases). V gave up 5 bases and J gave up 0 bases, with 16 bases separating them. The CDR3 extends over 17 amino acids. Looked up from germline, CDR1 is LNHDA and CDR2 is SQIVND (reference sequence). CDR3 coding DNA: TGTGCCAGTAGTCTACAGCCGGGGACGGCAACTAATGAAAAACTGTTTTTT. Protein: CASSLQPGTATNEKLFF.

This chain joins TRBV7-2 and TRBJ2-2; perhaps TRBD2 as D (5 bases). The V gene lost 2 bases and the J gene lost 9 bases, with 7 bases spanning the gap. The CDR3 consists of 12 residues. Germline V lookup: CDR1 SGHTA, CDR2 FQGNSA. CDR3: CASSLTSWELFF. CDR3 sequence (DNA): TGTGCCAGCAGCTTAACTAGTTGGGAGCTGTTTTTT.

This chain uses TRBV19 with TRBJ2-7; D may be TRBD1 (6 bases). Trimming took off 2 bases at V and 2 bases at J, with 7 bases between the two ends. The CDR3 sequence is 13 residues long. CDR1 is LNHDA, CDR2 SQIVND, per germline (reference sequence). The CDR3 reads CASSITGTYEQYF. The CDR3 bases are TGTGCCAGTAGTATAACAGGGACCTACGAGCAGTACTTC.

As regards this clone: Additional DNA sequences in this sample encode the identical CDR3. The chain recombines TRBV6-5 with TRBJ1-1, with D uncertain. This CDR3 comprises 13 residues. The V gene's germline CDR1 is MNHEY and CDR2 SVGAGI. Trimming shortened V by 2 bases and J by 3 bases, and 7 bases separated the two germline ends. CDR3 in amino acids: CASSYGGYTEAFF. The CDR3 nucleotides are TGTGCCAGCAGTTACGGCGGCTACACTGAAGCTTTCTTT.